The 17 T cell receptor beta chains presented below share a single source sample, sequenced in a study of T cell clonality in common variable immunodeficiency. The table came from immunoSEQ multiplex PCR; TCRdb's copy has only in-frame clones and leaves some out. In total the sample includes 25,000 to 40,000 clones, none of them seen once. Sequenced sample: peripheral blood mononuclear cells. The receptor set was obtained from a person between 18 and 75 years old in good health.

The CDR3 spells CASSKQNLDEQFF. The sequenced CDR3 bases are TGTGCCAGCAGTAAACAGAACCTCGATGAG. The gene calls are TRBV6-4 and TRBJ2-1; no clear D. From the germline J gene comes the end of the CDR3, since the read stops 3 residues before it. Germline CDR1 is MRHNA and CDR2 is SNTAGT. This CDR3 spans 13 amino acids. V was shortened by 5 bases and J by 8 bases, with 13 bases between the two germline ends.

This clone appeared a few times. Read data end 3 residues before the CDR3 end; the end is taken from the germline J gene. The chain employs TRBV11-1 and TRBJ1-4, with D uncertain. This CDR3 has 13 residues. Germline V gene data show CDR1 as SGHAT and CDR2 as FQDESV (reference sequence). Trimming took off 8 bases at V and 5 bases at J, with 12 bases between the two ends. The CDR3 is CASGETPNEKLFF. The CDR3 bases that were read are TGTGCCAGCGGAGAGACACCGAATGAAAAA.

This clone was picked up many times. Coverage ceases 3 residues before the CDR3 finishes, and the germline J gene fills in the end. The genes are TRBV20-1 and TRBJ2-2; perhaps TRBD1 as D (6 bases). Trimming took off 1 base at V and 6 bases at J, with 21 bases between the two ends. Germline CDR1 and CDR2: DFQATT and SNEGSKA (reference sequence). This CDR3 region has 17 residues. The chain's CDR3 is CSARALQGQNIAGELFF. CDR3 DNA, as far as it was read: TGCAGTGCTAGAGCCTTACAGGGCCAGAACATAGCCGGGGAG.

This clone has a count of ten or more. The read comes to an end 3 residues before the CDR3 does, leaving the germline J gene to fill in the end. V is TRBV5-1 and J is TRBJ1-1; the D gene is possibly TRBD1 (6 bases). Germline V gene sequence: CDR1 SGHRS, CDR2 YFSETQ. V was pared by 2 bases and J by 3 bases, with 17 bases between. The CDR3 totals 16 residues. CDR3 sequence: CASSFRGGGADTEAFF. The sequenced CDR3 bases are TGCGCCAGCAGCTTCCGCGGCGGGGGGGCCGACACTGAA.

This clone was counted ten times or more. The read is 3 residues too short to cover the CDR3 end, so that end is filled in from the germline J gene. The V call is TRBV5-4, the J call TRBJ2-4; no firm D call. CDR1 is SGHNT and CDR2 is YYREEE in the germline V gene (reference sequence). The CDR3 consists of 14 residues. The V end was cut by 1 base, the J end by 4 bases, with 9 bases between. The covered CDR3 bases are TGTGCCAGCAGCTTGCCGCAGGTTAAAAACATT. This gives the protein CASSLPQVKNI. The whole CDR3 is CASSLPQVKNIQYF.

This clone has at least ten counts. The observed sequence ends 3 residues before the CDR3 terminus, with the missing tail filled in from the germline J gene. The genes are TRBV6-2 or TRBV6-3 and TRBJ2-7; perhaps TRBD2 as D (6 bases). From germline, CDR1 is MNHEY and CDR2 SVGEGT. Trimming pared 6 bases from V and 5 bases from J, leaving 11 bases between. The CDR3 extends over 12 amino acids. The part of the CDR3 DNA that was read is TGTGCCAGCAGCCTCACTAGCAACGAG. Translating gives CASSLTSNE. The entire CDR3 reads CASSLTSNEQYF.

Many counts were recorded for this clone. The sequence runs out 3 residues before the end of the CDR3; the remainder is reconstructed from the germline J gene. This chain links TRBV4-2 with TRBJ2-2, with D unresolved. The V gene lost 3 bases and the J gene lost 7 bases, with 9 bases spanning the gap. The CDR3 has 13 amino acids. CDR1 LGHNA and CDR2 YNFKEQ come from the germline V gene. CDR3 loop: CASSHATDGELFF. CDR3 DNA, as far as it was read: TGTGCCAGCAGCCATGCTACCGACGGGGAG.

This clone was recorded at least ten times. The read ends 3 residues early relative to the CDR3; the germline J gene fills the gap. The gene calls are TRBV19 and TRBJ1-1; possible D gene TRBD1, 5 bases. V was shortened by 7 bases and J by 2 bases, with 11 bases between the two germline ends. Germline V lookup: CDR1 LNHDA, CDR2 SQIVND (reference sequence). The CDR3 consists of 13 residues. CDR3 region: CASKSTANTEAFF. The sequenced part of the CDR3 DNA is TGTGCCAGTAAATCGACAGCTAACACTGAA.

This clone was seen repeatedly, ten times or more. The CDR3 goes on 3 residues after the read ends, and that part is filled in from the germline J gene. J is TRBJ1-2 and V is TRBV5-4; 7 nucleotides match TRBD1. CDR1 is SGHNT and CDR2 is YYREEE in the germline V gene (reference sequence). There are 15 residues in the CDR3. V lost 4 bases and J lost 6; bases outside the gene matches: 12. The CDR3 spells CASSPPRQGVHGYTF. The DNA read from the CDR3 is TGTGCCAGCAGCCCGCCCCGGCAGGGGGTCCATGGC.

In regard to this clone: The sequence runs out 3 residues before the end of the CDR3; the remainder is reconstructed from the germline J gene. This chain connects TRBV7-9 to TRBJ2-7; D unclear. The germline V gene has CDR1 SEHNR and CDR2 FQNEAQ (reference sequence). V lost 1 base and J 2 bases, leaving 12 bases between the germline ends. The CDR3 has 15 residues. The CDR3 region is CASSLDVADPYEQYF. The covered CDR3 bases are TGTGCCAGCAGCTTAGATGTGGCAGATCCCTACGAG.

This clone showed up many times. The CDR3 end is not reached by the read, which stops 3 residues before it; the germline J gene fills it in. This chain uses TRBV20-1 with TRBJ1-4, with D possibly TRBD1 on 5 matching bases. Germline V gene lookup returns CDR1 DFQATT and CDR2 SNEGSKA (reference sequence). This CDR3 is built from 14 residues. V lost 6 bases to trimming and J lost 5 bases, with 16 bases between them. Here the CDR3 reads CSALSQGSNEKLFF. CDR3 DNA, as far as it was read: TGCAGTGCCCTCTCCCAGGGATCGAATGAAAAA.

This clone was observed at least ten times. CDR3 amino acids: CASSIQVTAPQHF. The covered CDR3 bases are TGTGCCAGTAGTATACAGGTCACGGCACCC. The V and J genes are TRBV19 and TRBJ1-5, with unresolved D. Read data end 3 residues before the CDR3 end; the end is taken from the germline J gene. CDR1 is LNHDA, CDR2 SQIVND, per germline (reference sequence). The CDR3 runs 13 residues.

This clone was recorded many times. The CDR3 is cut off 3 residues early in the read; its end comes from the germline J gene. Other nucleotide sequences from this sample produce the same CDR3. The V call is TRBV5-1, the J call TRBJ1-3; a weak D match, TRBD1 (6 bases). V lost 0 bases to trimming and J lost 1 base, with 8 bases between them. The CDR3 has 15 residues. Germline lookup yields CDR1 SGHRS and CDR2 YFSETQ. The sequenced CDR3 bases are TGCGCCAGCAGCTTGGCACAGGGTTCTGGAAACACC. Its protein product is CASSLAQGSGNT. The whole CDR3 reads CASSLAQGSGNTIYF.

This clone was detected many times. The CDR3 is CASSLNRGTQYF. The covered CDR3 bases are TGTGCCAGCTCCCTTAACAGGGGTACG. The V and J genes are TRBV18 and TRBJ2-3; 7 bases agree with TRBD1. The CDR3 goes on 3 residues after the read ends, and that part is filled in from the germline J gene. Germline V lookup: CDR1 KGHSH, CDR2 LQKENI. V shed 6 bases and J 8 bases; nucleotides not matched to a gene: 5. This CDR3 comprises 12 residues. Full variable domain (remainder filled in from reference TRBV18 and TRBJ2-3): NAGVMQNPRHLVRRRGQEARLRCSPMKGHSHVYWYRQLPEEGLKFMVYLQKENIIDESGMPKERFSAEFPKEGPSILRIQQVVRGDSAAYFCASSLNRGTQYFGPGTRLTVL.

At least ten counts were recorded for this clone. The read comes to an end 3 residues before the CDR3 does, leaving the germline J gene to fill in the end. V usage is TRBV13 and J usage is TRBJ1-1; D remains ambiguous. The CDR3 consists of 15 residues. CDR1 is PRHDT, CDR2 FYEKMQ, per germline (reference sequence). V was clipped by 1 base and J by 4 bases, with 13 bases between them. The CDR3 DNA, read in part, is TGTGCCAGCAGCTTAGAGACGGGTGGCGTCACTGAA. As protein: CASSLETGGVTE. The whole CDR3 protein is CASSLETGGVTEAFF.

This clone was counted many times. The CDR3 end lies 3 residues beyond the end of the read and is filled in from the germline J gene. The rearrangement uses TRBV7-9 and TRBJ2-5; D remains unclear. CDR3 length: 14 amino acids. The germline V gene encodes CDR1 SEHNR and CDR2 FQNEAQ (reference sequence). The ends were cut back, 5 bases at V and 5 bases at J, with 15 bases in the middle. CDR3 residues: CASSPRLGKETQYF. The CDR3 DNA, read in part, is TGTGCCAGCAGCCCTCGTTTGGGCAAGGAGACC.

For this clone: The read ends 3 residues before the CDR3 terminus; that terminus is restored from the germline J gene. V gene TRBV11-2 combines with J gene TRBJ2-7; the D gene is possibly TRBD2 (5 bases). Germline loops: CDR1 SGHAT, CDR2 FQNNGV. V shed 1 base and J shed 6 bases, with 10 bases lying between them. CDR3 size: 13 residues. The CDR3: CASSLGALAEQYF. The covered CDR3 bases are TGTGCCAGCAGCTTAGGGGCCCTAGCCGAG.